These 31 T cell receptor beta chains were all obtained from the same sample, sequenced in a study of metastatic and nonmetastatic thyroid tumors. TCRdb re-clonotyped the PCR reads via MiXCR. This table holds about 59,000 clones, 15% to 20% found once. Thyroid surgery had not been preceded by any treatment in any patient. Sequencing was done on a sample of blood. These receptors were taken from a male donor with papillary thyroid cancer or a benign thyroid nodule (not recorded which). Some clones in this sample may be carry-over from other donors' samples.

This clone showed up many times. The chain carries TRBV30 and TRBJ1-2, with D possibly being TRBD1 (6 bases). V lost 0 bases to trimming and J lost 3 bases, with 20 bases between them. Germline values: CDR1 GTSNPN, CDR2 SVGIG (reference sequence). This CDR3 has 17 amino acids. The CDR3 DNA is TGTGCCTGGAGTGTACTTGGGGGGCCGCAAGGAGACTATGGCTACACCTTC. This translates into CAWSVLGGPQGDYGYTF.

As to this clone: This may be a read error: a much more frequent sequence differs by one nucleotide. The gene calls are TRBV4-1 and TRBJ1-1; possible D gene TRBD1, 5 bases. The CDR3 has 13 residues. V was shortened by 10 bases and J by 7 bases, with 19 bases between the two germline ends. Germline assignment: CDR1 MGHRA and CDR2 YSYEKL. CDR3 sequence reads: CATSGTGESEAFF. CDR3 nucleotides: TGCGCCACCAGTGGGACGGGGGAGAGTGAAGCTTTCTTT.

This clone appeared many times. Other DNA sequences in this specimen translate into the identical CDR3. The V call is TRBV13, the J call TRBJ2-1; 12 bases line up with TRBD2. The CDR3 has 19 amino acids. J gave up 1 base and V 3 bases, and 10 bases lay outside the gene matches. In germline, CDR1 is PRHDT, CDR2 FYEKMQ (reference sequence). The CDR3 protein is CASSFWTLAGGPSYNEQFF. As DNA, the CDR3 is TGTGCCAGCAGCTTCTGGACCCTAGCGGGGGGGCCTTCCTACAATGAGCAGTTCTTC.

This clone occurred many times. The rearrangement joins TRBV6-1 to TRBJ1-4; D not resolved. Trimming removed 6 bases at V and 5 bases at J, with 19 bases between. CDR3 length: 16 residues. Germline values: CDR1 MNHNS, CDR2 SASEGT. The CDR3 DNA sequence: TGTGCCAGCAGCCTCTTGCCCGGGCCGAGGAATGAAAAACTGTTTTTT. Amino acid sequence: CASSLLPGPRNEKLFF.

This clone was detected ten times or more. J is TRBJ2-3 and V is TRBV6-2 or TRBV6-3, with 10 positions matching TRBD2. Germline values: CDR1 MNHEY, CDR2 SVGEGT. Germline trimming cut 5 bases from V and 4 bases from J; bases unmatched to any gene: 6. The CDR3 extends over 15 amino acids. Written as DNA, the CDR3 is TGTGCCAGCAGTCTTAGCGGGAGGTGGTCAGATACGCAGTATTTT. It codes for CASSLSGRWSDTQYF.

The sample holds many counts of this clone. V usage is TRBV9 and J usage is TRBJ1-2; D unclear. Germline V gives CDR1 SGDLS, CDR2 YYNGEE. The CDR3 loop spans 13 amino acids. Trimming left V 3 bases short and J 4 bases short, with 10 bases between. CDR3 nucleotides: TGTGCCAGCAGCGCCGATCGGAGCTATGGCTACACCTTC. This sequence encodes CASSADRSYGYTF.

The chain carries TRBV20-1 and TRBJ2-1; the D is unclear. Trimming took 3 bases from V and 0 from J, leaving 9 bases between them. CDR1 is DFQATT and CDR2 is SNEGSKA in the germline V gene (reference sequence). The CDR3 runs 14 residues. CDR3 protein: CSARIDDSYNEQFF. CDR3 DNA sequence: TGCAGTGCTAGGATTGATGACTCCTACAATGAGCAGTTCTTC.

About this clone: This may come from a read error, since a much larger clone is one base off. The same CDR3 can be traced to other DNA sequences in this sample. This chain connects TRBV7-8 to TRBJ2-5; 11 bases match TRBD2. V shed 4 bases, J shed 5 bases, and the junction held 15 bases outside the gene matches. Germline CDR1 is SGHVS and CDR2 is FQNEAQ. The length of the CDR3 is 18 residues. The CDR3 DNA reads as TGTGCCAGCAGCTCGCGTGGTAGCGGGAGGGCCGTCGGGGAGACCCAGTACTTC. It is translated as CASSSRGSGRAVGETQYF.

Only a few counts were recorded for this clone. Since no conserved phenylalanine or tryptophan closes the CDR3, a read error is the likely cause. This same CDR3 is encoded by further DNA sequences in the sample. The CDR3 protein is CAISVGLAGDTQYL. In DNA form, the CDR3 reads TGTGCCATCAGTGTAGGACTAGCGGGAGATACGCAGTATCTT. The chain employs TRBV10-3 and TRBJ2-3; the match to TRBD2 covers 11 bases. CDR3 length: 14 amino acids. Germline-derived CDR1 and CDR2 are ENHRY and SYGVKD. After removal of 4 bases from V and 5 bases from J, the junction contained 2 bases not matched to a gene.

This clone was seen ten or more times. V gene TRBV6-1 combines with J gene TRBJ1-2, with 8 bases matching TRBD1. Germline-derived CDR1 and CDR2 are MNHNS and SASEGT. With 6 bases clipped from V and 8 bases from J, the junction kept 11 bases outside the gene matches. The CDR3 runs 14 residues. The CDR3: CASSQQAGGGGYTF. CDR3 coding DNA: TGTGCCAGCAGCCAGCAGGCAGGGGGCGGAGGCTACACCTTC.

For this clone: A much larger clone lies a single base off, so this may be a read error. This chain joins TRBV19 and TRBJ2-7, with D possibly matching TRBD1 (6 bases). V lost 5 bases, J lost 3 bases, and 17 bases lay in between. CDR3 length: 15 residues. Germline V gives CDR1 LNHDA, CDR2 SQIVND (reference sequence). CDR3 loop: CASSERPTGIYEQYV. CDR3 DNA sequence: TGTGCCAGTAGTGAAAGACCTACAGGGATCTACGAGCAGTACGTC.

About this clone: An end of the junction does not agree with germline; a read error may underlie this. The rearrangement uses TRBV28 and TRBJ2-2; 15 nucleotides line up with TRBD2. This CDR3 contains 20 residues. Germline CDR1 reads MDHEN; CDR2 reads SYDVKM. The CDR3 protein is CASSWATRTSGGETTGEMFF. The CDR3 coding sequence is TGTGCCAGCAGTTGGGCGACGCGGACTAGCGGGGGGGAAACCACCGGGGAGATGTTTTTT.

This sequence joins TRBV5-5 and TRBJ1-2, with D unclear. This CDR3 has 16 residues. Per the germline V gene, CDR1 is SGHKS and CDR2 is YYEKEE (reference sequence). Trimming removed 4 bases from V and 1 base from J, with 17 bases in between. The CDR3 is CASSPGSSLYNYGYTF. CDR3 DNA sequence: TGTGCCAGCAGCCCGGGGTCCAGCTTATATAACTATGGCTACACCTTC.

Points on this clone: One end of the junction fails to match germline, which may point to a read error. The chain is built from TRBV18 and TRBJ2-7, with a tentative D call TRBD1 (5 bases). The CDR3 runs 15 residues. Germline assignment: CDR1 KGHSH and CDR2 LQKENI. The chain's CDR3 is CASSPGGHGSYEQYF. CDR3 DNA sequence: TGCGCCAGCTCACCCGGTGGACATGGGTCCTACGAGCAGTACTTC. Combining the CDR3 with reference TRBV18 and TRBJ2-7 gives the whole variable domain NAGVMQNPRHLVRRRGQEARLRCSPMKGHSHVYWYRQLPEEGLKFMVYLQKENIIDESGMPKERFSAEFPKEGPSILRIQQVVRGDSAAYFCASSPGGHGSYEQYFGPGTRLTVT.

This clone showed up just a few times. The V and J genes are TRBV27 and TRBJ2-3; D may match TRBD1 or TRBD2 (5 bases each). This CDR3 has 13 residues. Trimming removed 6 bases at V and 3 bases at J, with 10 bases between. Germline-derived CDR1 and CDR2 are MNHEY and SMNVEV (reference sequence). CDR3 nucleotide sequence: TGTGCCAGCAGCCAAGGGGAGACAGATACGCAGTATTTT. Its protein is CASSQGETDTQYF.

At least ten counts were recorded for this clone. The chain combines TRBV6-2 or TRBV6-3 with TRBJ2-1, with TRBD1 as a possible D gene (5 bases). With 6 bases removed from V and 6 bases from J, the gap between germline ends came to 9 bases. CDR3 length: 12 residues. The V gene's germline CDR1 is MNHEY and CDR2 SVGEGT. CDR3 bases: TGTGCCAGCAGAAACAGGCCCAATGAGCAGTTCTTC. It specifies CASRNRPNEQFF.

This clone was recorded at least ten times. This chain uses TRBV7-9 with TRBJ2-2, with D unresolved. CDR1 is SEHNR and CDR2 is FQNEAQ in the germline V gene (reference sequence). This CDR3 contains 14 residues. V was pared by 1 base and J by 0 bases, with 3 bases between. CDR3 residues: CASSLVSNTGELFF. CDR3 coding DNA: TGTGCCAGCAGCTTAGTTTCGAACACCGGGGAGCTGTTTTTT.

This clone has ten or more counts. The sample contains more than one DNA sequence encoding this CDR3. This chain uses TRBV6-1 with TRBJ2-3; 7 nucleotides align to TRBD2. The CDR3 has 17 residues. J gave up 1 base and V 1 base, and 8 bases lay outside the gene matches. Germline assignment: CDR1 MNHNS and CDR2 SASEGT. The CDR3 here is CASSEGVGGGRTDTQYF. Here the CDR3 DNA reads TGTGCCAGCAGTGAAGGAGTGGGGGGGGGTCGCACAGATACGCAGTATTTT.

This sequence joins TRBV18 and TRBJ2-5, with a tentative D call TRBD1 (6 bases). The CDR3 is made up of 16 amino acids. Germline V lookup: CDR1 KGHSH, CDR2 LQKENI. The V end was cut by 2 bases, the J end by 3 bases, with 16 bases between. The CDR3 here is CASSPTGNRAKETQYF. CDR3 DNA sequence: TGTGCCAGCTCACCAACGGGGAACAGGGCTAAAGAGACCCAGTACTTC.

In the case of this clone: A read error may explain this, as a much larger clone is one base away. V is TRBV28 and J is TRBJ2-5; the match to TRBD2 covers 7 bases. The germline CDR1 and CDR2 sequences are MDHEN and SYDVKM. This CDR3 spans 14 amino acids. J lost 1 base, V lost 5 bases, and 4 bases had no gene match. The CDR3 sequence: CASSLAVTQETQYF. The CDR3 nucleotides read TGTGCCAGCAGTCTAGCGGTCACCCAAGAGACCCAGTACTTC.

This clone was detected many times. The V and J genes are TRBV29-1 and TRBJ1-2; maybe TRBD1 (5 bases). CDR1 and CDR2 (germline): SQVTM, ANQGSEA. The CDR3 has 13 amino acids. The V gene lost 4 bases and the J gene lost 2 bases, with 11 bases spanning the gap. The CDR3 loop reads CSVGGVGNYGYTF. CDR3 nucleotide sequence: TGCAGCGTTGGGGGGGTAGGGAACTATGGCTACACCTTC.

This clone was counted at least ten times. The V call is TRBV7-8, the J call TRBJ2-3, with 11 bases matching TRBD2. Germline values: CDR1 SGHVS, CDR2 FQNEAQ. This CDR3 has 16 amino acids. J lost 1 base, V lost 7 bases, and 7 bases had no gene match. CDR3 protein: CASTYQTSGGTDTQYF. The CDR3 DNA reads as TGTGCCAGCACCTATCAGACTAGCGGGGGCACAGATACGCAGTATTTT.

This clone appeared many times. Other DNA sequences from this sample encode an identical CDR3 as well. The chain carries TRBV12-3 or TRBV12-4 and TRBJ2-5; D possibly matches TRBD1 or TRBD2 (7 bases each). The CDR3 sequence is 14 residues long. Trimming cost V 6 bases and J 5 bases, with 16 bases left between them. The CDR3 DNA sequence: TGTGCCAGCAGGGCCCAGGGGGGGGTTGAGACCCAGTACTTC. It specifies CASRAQGGVETQYF.

Concerning this clone itself: Relative to the germline gene, one junction end is altered; a read error may explain this. The chain uses TRBV16 and TRBJ1-6; D remains ambiguous. The CDR3 is 13 residues long. CDR1 KGHSY and CDR2 FQNENV come from the germline V gene. This CDR3 is CASIQSRNSPLHF. CDR3 DNA: TGTGCCAGCATCCAATCGCGCAATTCACCCCTCCACTTT.

About this clone: The sample contains more than one DNA sequence encoding this CDR3. V gene TRBV13 combines with J gene TRBJ2-3; 13 bases line up with TRBD2. The CDR3 is made up of 16 amino acids. CDR1 and CDR2 from the germline V gene are PRHDT and FYEKMQ (reference sequence). The V gene end was trimmed by 3 bases and the J gene end by 3 bases; junction bases not matched to a gene: 3. CDR3 sequence: CASSFTSGGATDTQYF. CDR3 DNA: TGTGCCAGCAGCTTTACTAGCGGGGGGGCGACAGATACGCAGTATTTT. The full variable domain, rest sourced from reference TRBV13 and TRBJ2-3, is AAGVIQSPRHLIKEKRETATLKCYPIPRHDTVYWYQQGPGQDPQFLISFYEKMQSDKGSIPDRFSAQQFSDYHSELNMSSLELGDSALYFCASSFTSGGATDTQYFGPGTRLTVL.

This clone was seen repeatedly, ten times or more. V is TRBV13 and J is TRBJ2-2, with unresolved D. CDR3 length: 13 amino acids. Trimming left V 0 bases short and J 2 bases short, with 1 base between. Germline V gene data show CDR1 as PRHDT and CDR2 as FYEKMQ (reference sequence). CDR3: CASSLGNTGELFF. The CDR3, as DNA: TGTGCCAGCAGCTTAGGAAACACCGGGGAGCTGTTTTTT.

Ten or more counts support this clone. Other nucleotide sequences in the sample specify the same CDR3. J is TRBJ1-1 and V is TRBV18; the match to TRBD1 covers 7 bases. The J segment lost 3 bases and the V segment lost 3 bases, leaving 13 bases of the junction unmatched. CDR3 length: 17 amino acids. The V gene's germline CDR1 is KGHSH and CDR2 LQKENI. The CDR3 DNA reads as TGTGCCAGCTCACCCGATCGTGGGACAGCTACCTACACTGAAGCTTTCTTT. Translated, it gives CASSPDRGTATYTEAFF. The complete variable domain, with remaining parts taken from reference TRBV18 and TRBJ1-1, reads NAGVMQNPRHLVRRRGQEARLRCSPMKGHSHVYWYRQLPEEGLKFMVYLQKENIIDESGMPKERFSAEFPKEGPSILRIQQVVRGDSAAYFCASSPDRGTATYTEAFFGQGTRLTVV.

The rearrangement joins TRBV6-1 to TRBJ2-5; D gene uncertain. The CDR3 runs to 12 residues. Trimming shortened V by 5 bases and J by 5 bases, and 9 bases separated the two germline ends. CDR1 is MNHNS and CDR2 is SASEGT in the germline V gene. The CDR3 sequence is CASSRLRETQYF. DNA for the CDR3: TGTGCCAGCAGTCGCCTGAGGGAGACCCAGTACTTC.

In regard to this clone: Other nucleotide sequences in the sample specify the same CDR3. CDR3 sequence: CSAGWDRGRTTDGTDTQYF. CDR3 bases: TGCAGTGCCGGGTGGGACAGGGGGCGGACAACCGACGGCACAGATACGCAGTATTTT. V and J are TRBV20-1 and TRBJ2-3; 12 positions agree with TRBD1. Germline CDR1 and CDR2: DFQATT and SNEGSKA (reference sequence). CDR3 size: 19 residues. V shed 6 bases, J shed 1 base, and the junction held 17 bases outside the gene matches.

About this clone: This could be a read error, since a much larger clone is one nucleotide away. This rearrangement joins TRBV9 to TRBJ2-3, with 11 bases matching TRBD2. Germline trimming cut 3 bases from V and 0 bases from J; bases unmatched to any gene: 3. Germline CDR1 and CDR2: SGDLS and YYNGEE. The CDR3 sequence is 16 residues long. CDR3 amino acids: CASSDSGGASTDTQYF. The DNA of the CDR3 is TGTGCCAGCAGCGATAGCGGGGGGGCTAGCACAGATACGCAGTATTTT.

For this clone: Being one base from a much bigger clone, this may be a read error. Other DNA sequences in this specimen translate into the identical CDR3. The chain employs TRBV5-1 and TRBJ1-5; unclear D gene. The length of the CDR3 is 14 residues. Trimming took off 0 bases at V and 7 bases at J, with 11 bases between the two ends. CDR1 SGHRS and CDR2 YFSETQ come from the germline V gene. CDR3 amino acids: CASSLEGSNQPQHF. CDR3 nucleotide sequence: TGCGCCAGCAGCTTGGAAGGGTCGAACCAGCCCCAGCATTTT.